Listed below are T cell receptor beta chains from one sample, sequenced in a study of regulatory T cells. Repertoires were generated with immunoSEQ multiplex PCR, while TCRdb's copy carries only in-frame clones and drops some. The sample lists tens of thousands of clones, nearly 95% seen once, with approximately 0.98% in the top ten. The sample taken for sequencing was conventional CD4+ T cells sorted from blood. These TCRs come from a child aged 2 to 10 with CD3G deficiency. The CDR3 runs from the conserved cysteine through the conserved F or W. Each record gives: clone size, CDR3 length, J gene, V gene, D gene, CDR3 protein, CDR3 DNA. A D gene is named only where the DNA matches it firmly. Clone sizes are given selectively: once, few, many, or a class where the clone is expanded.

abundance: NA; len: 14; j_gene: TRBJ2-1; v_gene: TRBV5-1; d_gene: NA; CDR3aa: CASSPMTLYNEQFF; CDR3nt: TGCGCCAGCAGCCCTATGACTCTTTACAATGAGCAGTTCTTC
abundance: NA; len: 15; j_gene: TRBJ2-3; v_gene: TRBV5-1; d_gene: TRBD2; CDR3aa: CASALAGAGTDTQYF; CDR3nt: TGCGCCAGCGCGCTAGCGGGAGCCGGCACAGATACGCAGTATTTT
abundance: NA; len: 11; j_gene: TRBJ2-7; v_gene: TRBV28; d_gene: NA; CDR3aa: CASSLYGEQYF; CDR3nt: TGTGCCAGCAGTTTATATGGGGAGCAGTACTTC
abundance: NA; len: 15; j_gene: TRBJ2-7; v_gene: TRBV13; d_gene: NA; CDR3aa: CASSSRGSGVYEQYF; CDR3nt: TGTGCCAGCAGCTCGCGTGGTAGCGGAGTCTACGAGCAGTACTTC
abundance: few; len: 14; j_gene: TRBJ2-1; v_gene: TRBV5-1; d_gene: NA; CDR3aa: CASSMGDDYNEQFF; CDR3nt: TGCGCCAGCAGCATGGGGGACGACTACAATGAGCAGTTCTTC
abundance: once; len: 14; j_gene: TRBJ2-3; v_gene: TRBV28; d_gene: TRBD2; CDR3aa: CASASGRAPDTQYF; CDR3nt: TGTGCCAGCGCTAGCGGGAGGGCCCCAGATACGCAGTATTTT
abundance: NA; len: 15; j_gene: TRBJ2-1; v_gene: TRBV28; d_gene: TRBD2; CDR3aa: CASRETSGRLDEQFF; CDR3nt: TGTGCCAGCAGGGAGACTAGCGGGAGGCTCGATGAGCAGTTCTTC
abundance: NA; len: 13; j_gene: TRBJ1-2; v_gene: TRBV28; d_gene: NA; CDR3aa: CASSRQSISGYTF; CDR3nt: TGTGCCAGCAGCAGACAGAGTATTAGTGGCTACACCTTC
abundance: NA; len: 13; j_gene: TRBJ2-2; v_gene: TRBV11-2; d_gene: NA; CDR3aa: CASSFRGTGELFF; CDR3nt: TGTGCCAGCAGCTTCAGGGGTACCGGGGAGCTGTTTTTT
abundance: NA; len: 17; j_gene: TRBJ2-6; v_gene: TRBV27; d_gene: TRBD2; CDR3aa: CASSKSGRNVGANVLTF; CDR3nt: TGTGCCAGCAGTAAAAGCGGGAGGAACGTTGGGGCCAACGTCCTGACTTTC
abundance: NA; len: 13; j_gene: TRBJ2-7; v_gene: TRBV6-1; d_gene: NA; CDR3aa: CASSVLATYEQYF; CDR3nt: TGTGCCAGCAGTGTGCTAGCAACCTACGAGCAGTACTTC
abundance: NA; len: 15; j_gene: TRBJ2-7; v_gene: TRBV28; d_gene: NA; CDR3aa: CASSGAGGAFYEQYF; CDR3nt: TGTGCCAGCAGTGGGGCAGGGGGGGCATTCTACGAGCAGTACTTC
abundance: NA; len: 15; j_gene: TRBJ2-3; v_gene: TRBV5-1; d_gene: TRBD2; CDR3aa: CASSKGLAVTDTQYF; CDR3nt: TGCGCCAGCAGCAAGGGACTAGCGGTCACAGATACGCAGTATTTT
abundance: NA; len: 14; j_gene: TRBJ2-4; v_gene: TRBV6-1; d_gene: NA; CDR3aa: CASSSDLAKNIQYF; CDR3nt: TGTGCCAGCAGTAGCGATCTAGCCAAAAACATTCAGTACTTC
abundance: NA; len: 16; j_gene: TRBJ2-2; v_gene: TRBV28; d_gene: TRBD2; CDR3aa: CASSSPRGGHTGELFF; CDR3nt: TGTGCCAGCAGTTCTCCGCGCGGGGGACACACCGGGGAGCTGTTTTTT
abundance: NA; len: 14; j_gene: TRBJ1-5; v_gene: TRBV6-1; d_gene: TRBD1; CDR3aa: CASSSGTGHQPQHF; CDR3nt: TGTGCCAGCAGTTCGGGGACAGGGCATCAGCCCCAGCATTTT
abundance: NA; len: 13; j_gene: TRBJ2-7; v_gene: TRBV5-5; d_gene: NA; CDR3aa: CASSLEGRNEQYF; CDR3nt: TGTGCCAGCAGCTTGGAGGGTCGGAACGAGCAGTACTTC
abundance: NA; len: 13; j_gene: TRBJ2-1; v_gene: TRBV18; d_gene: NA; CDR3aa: CASSPPKKNEQFF; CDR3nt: TGTGCCAGCTCACCGCCCAAGAAGAATGAGCAGTTCTTC
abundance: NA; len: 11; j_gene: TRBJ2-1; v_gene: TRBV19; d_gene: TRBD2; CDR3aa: CASSAAGYQFF; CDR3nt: TGTGCCAGTAGTGCAGCGGGATACCAGTTCTTC
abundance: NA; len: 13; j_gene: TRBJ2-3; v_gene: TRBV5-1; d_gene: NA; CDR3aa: CASSRGPTSTQYF; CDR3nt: TGCGCCAGCAGCCGGGGTCCGACGAGTACGCAGTATTTT
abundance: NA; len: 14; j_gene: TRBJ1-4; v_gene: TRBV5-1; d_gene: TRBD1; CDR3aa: CASSYQGAKGKLFF; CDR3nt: TGCGCCAGCAGCTACCAGGGGGCGAAAGGAAAACTGTTTTTT
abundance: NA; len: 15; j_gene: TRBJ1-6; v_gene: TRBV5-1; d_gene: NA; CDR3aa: CASSLLGSYNSPLHF; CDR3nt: TGCGCCAGCAGCTTGCTGGGCTCCTATAATTCACCCCTCCACTTT